These 23 T cell receptor beta chains were sequenced from one sample in a study of cytomegalovirus exposure and HLA in healthy donors. The PCR had 60 Vbeta and 13 Jbeta primers. Libraries were prepared by immunoSEQ multiplex PCR; TCRdb keeps only in-frame clonotypes and omits some of them. The table has over 100,000 clones, roughly 83% seen once. What was sequenced was PBMCs. All receptors come from a man in his forties or fifties in good health and CMV-seronegative.

The chain employs TRBV5-1 and TRBJ1-5; the match to TRBD1 covers 7 bases. The CDR3 is 15 residues long. V gave up 4 bases and J gave up 4 bases; unmatched junction bases: 8. CDR1 is SGHRS and CDR2 is YFSETQ in the germline V gene. The DNA of the CDR3 is TGCGCCAGCAGCCCCGGGACAGTCATTAATCAGCCCCAGCATTTT. It specifies CASSPGTVINQPQHF.

This chain joins TRBV19 and TRBJ1-1; 9 bases match TRBD1. Germline CDR1 is LNHDA and CDR2 is SQIVND (reference sequence). The CDR3 extends over 12 amino acids. V trimming: 8 bases; J trimming: 10 bases; junction bases outside the gene matches: 8. The CDR3 is CASQTGGGRAFF. The CDR3 DNA reads TGTGCCAGTCAGACAGGGGGAGGTAGAGCTTTCTTT.

V and J are TRBV10-3 and TRBJ1-6, with D possibly being TRBD1 (5 bases). The V gene lost 3 bases and the J gene lost 7 bases, with 16 bases spanning the gap. Germline CDR1 is ENHRY and CDR2 is SYGVKD. This CDR3 is 16 amino acids long. In DNA, the CDR3 is TGTGCCATCAGTGACTCGTGGGGCGCTGGGAATTCACCCCTCCACTTT. Amino acid sequence: CAISDSWGAGNSPLHF.

V and J are TRBV11-3 and TRBJ2-2; possibly TRBD2 for D (5 bases). This CDR3 region has 15 residues. Germline V gene data show CDR1 as SGHNT and CDR2 as YENEEA. V lost 5 bases to trimming and J lost 4 bases, with 14 bases between them. CDR3: CASSTWVGGTGELFF. CDR3 sequence (DNA): TGTGCCAGCAGCACGTGGGTAGGAGGCACCGGGGAGCTGTTTTTT.

This clone turned up a few times. The chain joins TRBV5-6 to TRBJ2-7; 8 positions agree with TRBD1. The germline CDR1 and CDR2 sequences are SGHDT and YYEEEE. V was clipped by 2 bases and J by 5 bases; unmatched bases: 6. The CDR3 spans 14 residues. In DNA, the CDR3 is TGTGCCAGCAGCTTATCGGACAGGGTCCACGAGCAGTACTTC. This codes for CASSLSDRVHEQYF. Filled out from reference TRBV5-6 and TRBJ2-7, the complete variable domain reads DAGVTQSPTHLIKTRGQQVTLRCSPKSGHDTVSWYQQALGQGPQFIFQYYEEEERQRGNFPDRFSGHQFPNYSSELNVNALLLGDSALYLCASSLSDRVHEQYFGPGTRLTVT.

This sequence joins TRBV14 and TRBJ2-5, with TRBD2 matching over 12 bases. V was clipped by 5 bases and J by 7 bases; unmatched bases: 2. This CDR3 spans 13 amino acids. Germline V gene sequence: CDR1 SGHDN, CDR2 FVKESK. As DNA, the CDR3 is TGTGCCAGCAGCGGACTAGCGGGGAGGACCCAGTACTTC. As protein: CASSGLAGRTQYF.

The chain couples TRBV11-2 to TRBJ1-6; D is undetermined. Trimming removed 4 bases at V and 0 bases at J, with 10 bases between. This CDR3 has 16 residues. Germline loops: CDR1 SGHAT, CDR2 FQNNGV. The CDR3 sequence: CASSSEPSSYNSPLHF. The DNA of the CDR3 is TGTGCCAGCAGCTCAGAGCCGAGCTCCTATAATTCACCCCTCCACTTT.

This chain connects TRBV10-2 to TRBJ1-5; D perhaps matches TRBD1 (5 bases). V lost 6 bases and J lost 3, with 15 bases in between. Germline CDR1 reads WSHSY; CDR2 reads SAAADI. This CDR3 contains 15 residues. CDR3 nucleotide sequence: TGCGCCAGCAGGAACTCAGGGCTGTACAATCAGCCCCAGCATTTT. This sequence encodes CASRNSGLYNQPQHF.

The rearrangement joins TRBV19 to TRBJ1-4; no firm D call. The CDR3 sequence is 12 residues long. Germline CDR1 and CDR2: LNHDA and SQIVND (reference sequence). Trimming left V 3 bases short and J 8 bases short, with 7 bases between. CDR3 region: CASSITREKLFF. CDR3 nucleotides: TGTGCCAGTAGTATTACGAGGGAAAAACTGTTTTTT.

The V call is TRBV19, the J call TRBJ2-1; the match to TRBD2 covers 10 bases. This CDR3 comprises 13 residues. V lost 5 bases to trimming and J lost 12 bases; unmatched junction nucleotides: 7. CDR1 is LNHDA and CDR2 is SQIVND in the germline V gene (reference sequence). Written as DNA, the CDR3 is TGTGCCAGTAGTGCTGAGCGACTAGCGGGGCAGTTCTTC. Its translation: CASSAERLAGQFF.

Only a few counts were recorded for this clone. J is TRBJ1-5 and V is TRBV4-3; no clear D gene. Germline assignment: CDR1 LGHNA and CDR2 YSLEER. The length of the CDR3 is 15 residues. V shed 3 bases and J shed 4 bases, with 13 bases lying between them. The CDR3 DNA follows: TGCGCCAGCAGCCAGGAATTGGAGGGAAATCAGCCCCAGCATTTT. Translated, it gives CASSQELEGNQPQHF.

J is TRBJ1-1 and V is TRBV11-1, with 7 positions matching TRBD1. The germline V gene has CDR1 SGHAT and CDR2 FQDESV (reference sequence). J gave up 1 base and V 2 bases, and 4 bases lay outside the gene matches. The CDR3 loop spans 15 amino acids. The CDR3 region is CASSLLTGTNTEAFF. DNA for the CDR3: TGTGCCAGCAGCTTACTGACAGGGACGAACACTGAAGCTTTCTTT.

This chain uses TRBV7-9 with TRBJ2-2; 9 bases are shared with TRBD1. The V and J ends lost 5 bases and 1 base, in that order; junction bases with no gene match: 2. CDR1 SEHNR and CDR2 FQNEAQ come from the germline V gene (reference sequence). The CDR3 loop spans 15 amino acids. CDR3 sequence: CASSPGQGNTGELFF. DNA for the CDR3: TGTGCCAGCAGCCCGGGACAGGGGAACACCGGGGAGCTGTTTTTT.

This chain uses TRBV2 with TRBJ1-1; 8 bases are shared with TRBD1. V was pared by 4 bases and J by 4 bases, with 8 bases of the junction left unmatched. Germline V gene data show CDR1 as SNHLY and CDR2 as FYNNEI. The CDR3 totals 15 residues. The CDR3 sequence: CASSGPGGSGTEAFF. The CDR3 DNA follows: TGTGCCAGCAGTGGACCAGGGGGCAGTGGCACTGAAGCTTTCTTT.

The chain combines TRBV5-6 with TRBJ2-5; perhaps TRBD1 as D (7 bases). CDR1 and CDR2 (germline): SGHDT, YYEEEE. The length of the CDR3 is 14 residues. V dropped 3 bases and J dropped 5 bases, with 14 bases sitting between them. The CDR3 nucleotides are TGTGCCAGCAGCTCCAGGGGGAGGCCGGAGACCCAGTACTTC. Encoded protein: CASSSRGRPETQYF. Full variable domain (outside the CDR3, taken from reference TRBV5-6 and TRBJ2-5): DAGVTQSPTHLIKTRGQQVTLRCSPKSGHDTVSWYQQALGQGPQFIFQYYEEEERQRGNFPDRFSGHQFPNYSSELNVNALLLGDSALYLCASSSRGRPETQYFGPGTRLLVL.

V and J are TRBV30 and TRBJ1-5; possible D gene TRBD1, 6 bases. The CDR3 consists of 14 residues. V lost 7 bases to trimming and J lost 7 bases, with 20 bases between them. Germline CDR1 and CDR2: GTSNPN and SVGIG (reference sequence). CDR3 in amino acids: CASQSGGLGQPQHF. DNA of the CDR3: TGTGCCTCCCAGTCGGGGGGGCTCGGCCAGCCCCAGCATTTT.

This chain joins TRBV7-6 and TRBJ1-5, with D tentatively TRBD1 (6 bases). The CDR3 sequence is 17 residues long. Trimming removed 1 base at V and 0 bases at J, with 13 bases between. Germline loops: CDR1 SGHVS, CDR2 FNYEAQ. DNA of the CDR3: TGTGCCAGCAGCTTAGGGGGACACCTTTTTAGCAATCAGCCCCAGCATTTT. This codes for CASSLGGHLFSNQPQHF.

On this clone: This sample also contains other DNA sequences that code for the same CDR3. This chain links TRBV5-6 with TRBJ1-1; D unclear. CDR3 length equals 14 residues. The V gene's germline CDR1 is SGHDT and CDR2 YYEEEE. The V end lost 4 bases, the J end lost 0 bases, and 10 bases lay between the germline ends. The CDR3 loop is CASSLGSVNTEAFF. The DNA of the CDR3 is TGTGCCAGCAGCCTGGGGTCGGTGAACACTGAAGCTTTCTTT.

V is TRBV2 and J is TRBJ1-2; 7 nucleotides match TRBD1. V was clipped by 4 bases and J by 5 bases; unmatched bases: 7. Germline V lookup: CDR1 SNHLY, CDR2 FYNNEI. The CDR3 consists of 14 residues. CDR3 residues: CASSGETGFYGYTF. DNA of the CDR3: TGTGCCAGCAGTGGAGAGACAGGGTTTTATGGCTACACCTTC.

This rearrangement joins TRBV4-3 to TRBJ1-1; perhaps TRBD1 as D (5 bases). V was shortened by 0 bases and J by 0 bases, with 11 bases between the two germline ends. The CDR3 is 16 residues long. CDR1 and CDR2 from the germline V gene are LGHNA and YSLEER. The CDR3 nucleotides are TGCGCCAGCAGCCAAGAGACGGGACTCCTGAACACTGAAGCTTTCTTT. The encoded protein is CASSQETGLLNTEAFF.

The sample holds one count of this clone. The chain uses TRBV25-1 and TRBJ2-3; D perhaps matches TRBD1 (5 bases). Germline CDR1 is MGHDK and CDR2 is SYGVNS. Trimming pared 6 bases from V and 0 bases from J, leaving 10 bases between. The CDR3 extends over 14 amino acids. The CDR3 coding sequence is TGTGCCAGCAGGGCCAGGGCTAGCACAGATACGCAGTATTTT. Translating it yields CASRARASTDTQYF. The whole variable domain, remainder taken from reference TRBV25-1 and TRBJ2-3, is EADIYQTPRYLVIGTGKKITLECSQTMGHDKMYWYQQDPGMELHLIHYSYGVNSTEKGDLSSESTVSRIRTEHFPLTLESARPSHTSQYLCASRARASTDTQYFGPGTRLTVL.

The chain links TRBV7-2 to TRBJ1-6; D perhaps matches TRBD1 (6 bases). The CDR3 sequence is 16 residues long. The V and J ends lost 1 base and 6 bases respectively, with 13 bases between them. The germline V gene has CDR1 SGHTA and CDR2 FQGNSA. CDR3 nucleotides: TGTGCCAGCAGCTTAGTGGCGGGGGCTAGTAATTCACCCCTCCACTTT. As protein: CASSLVAGASNSPLHF.

The chain has TRBV7-8 and TRBJ2-7; D is unresolved. Germline-derived CDR1 and CDR2 are SGHVS and FQNEAQ. Trimming pared 1 base from V and 5 bases from J, leaving 6 bases between. The CDR3 runs 12 residues. The CDR3 sequence: CASSLGANEQYF. The CDR3, as DNA: TGTGCCAGCAGCTTAGGCGCCAACGAGCAGTACTTC.